The clone carrying this T cell receptor beta chain was recorded once. Enrolled during active infection, Seattle patients were then followed longitudinally. The data were taken from a study of blood T cell repertoires in COVID-19. About the research overall: Sites in the United States, Italy and Spain provided acute and convalescent COVID-19 samples.

Clones were read by immunoSEQ multiplex PCR, and TCRdb kept only the in-frame ones, dropping some. The sample lists some 270,000 clones, about four fifths occurring once. The CDR3 spans 15 residues. Germline V CDR1 and CDR2: GTSNPN, SVGIG (reference sequence). With 0 bases removed from V and 6 bases from J, the gap between germline ends came to 14 bases. The sequence was obtained from a person between 65 and 79 years old with COVID-19, enrolled during active disease. The specimen sequenced was peripheral blood. This chain connects TRBV30 to TRBJ2-2; TRBD2 might be the D (6 bases). CDR3 nucleotide sequence: TGTGCCTGGAGTGTACCCGGGAGAAAGGCCGGGGAGCTGTTTTTT. This codes for CAWSVPGRKAGELFF.